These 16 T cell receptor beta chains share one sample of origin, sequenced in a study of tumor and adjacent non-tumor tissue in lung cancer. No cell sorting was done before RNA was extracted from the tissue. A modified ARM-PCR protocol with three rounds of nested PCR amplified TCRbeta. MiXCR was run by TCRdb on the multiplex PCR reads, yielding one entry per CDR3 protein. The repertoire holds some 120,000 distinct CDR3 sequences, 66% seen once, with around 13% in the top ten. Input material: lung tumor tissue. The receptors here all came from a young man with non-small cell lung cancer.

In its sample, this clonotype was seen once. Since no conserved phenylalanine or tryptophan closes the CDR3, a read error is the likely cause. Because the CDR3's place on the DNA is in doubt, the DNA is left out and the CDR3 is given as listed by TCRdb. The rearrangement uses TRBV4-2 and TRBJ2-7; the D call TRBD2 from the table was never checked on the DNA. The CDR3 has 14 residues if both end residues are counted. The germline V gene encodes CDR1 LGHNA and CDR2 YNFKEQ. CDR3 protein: CASSQEASGKSLYP.

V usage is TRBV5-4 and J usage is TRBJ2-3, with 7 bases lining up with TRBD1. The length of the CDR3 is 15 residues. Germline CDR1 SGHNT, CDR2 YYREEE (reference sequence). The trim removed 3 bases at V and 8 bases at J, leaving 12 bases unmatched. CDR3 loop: CASSSRRQGAGTQYF. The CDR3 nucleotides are TGTGCCAGCAGCTCGAGGCGACAGGGTGCAGGTACGCAGTATTTT.

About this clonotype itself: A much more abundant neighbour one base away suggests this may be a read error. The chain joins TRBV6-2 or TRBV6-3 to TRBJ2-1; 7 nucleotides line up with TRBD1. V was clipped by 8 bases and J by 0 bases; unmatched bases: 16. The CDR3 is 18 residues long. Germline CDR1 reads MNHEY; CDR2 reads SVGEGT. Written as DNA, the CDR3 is TGTGCCAGCCTCCCGATCCCAGAGGGGGCCAGCTCCTACAATGAGCAGTTCTTC. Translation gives CASLPIPEGASSYNEQFF.

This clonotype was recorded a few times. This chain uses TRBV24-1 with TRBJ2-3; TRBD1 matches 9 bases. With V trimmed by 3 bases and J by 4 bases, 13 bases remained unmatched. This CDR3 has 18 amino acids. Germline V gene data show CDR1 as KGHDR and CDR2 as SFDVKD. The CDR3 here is CATSDPRSTGGPSDTQYF. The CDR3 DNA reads TGTGCCACCAGTGATCCTCGAAGCACAGGGGGCCCATCAGATACGCAGTATTTT.

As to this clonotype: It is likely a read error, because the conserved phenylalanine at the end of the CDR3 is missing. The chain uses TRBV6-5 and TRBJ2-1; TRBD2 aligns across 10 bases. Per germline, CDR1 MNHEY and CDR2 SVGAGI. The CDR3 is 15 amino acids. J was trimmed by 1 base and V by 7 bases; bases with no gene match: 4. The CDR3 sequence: CASNQAGGSYNEQFL. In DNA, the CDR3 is TGTGCCAGCAACCAAGCGGGGGGGTCCTACAATGAGCAGTTCTTA.

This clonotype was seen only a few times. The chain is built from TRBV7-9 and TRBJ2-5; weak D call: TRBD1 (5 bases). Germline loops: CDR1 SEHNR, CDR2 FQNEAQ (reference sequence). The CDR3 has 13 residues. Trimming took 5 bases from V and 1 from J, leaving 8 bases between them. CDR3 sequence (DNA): TGTGCCAGCAGCAGGACAAGCCAAGAGACCCAGTACTTC. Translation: CASSRTSQETQYF.

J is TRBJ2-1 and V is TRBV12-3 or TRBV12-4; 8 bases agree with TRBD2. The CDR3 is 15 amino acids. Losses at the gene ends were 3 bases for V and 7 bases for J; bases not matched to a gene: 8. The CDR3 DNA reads TGTGCCAGCAGTTTTGTAGCGGGAAGACGGAATGAGCAGTTCTTC. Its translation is CASSFVAGRRNEQFF.

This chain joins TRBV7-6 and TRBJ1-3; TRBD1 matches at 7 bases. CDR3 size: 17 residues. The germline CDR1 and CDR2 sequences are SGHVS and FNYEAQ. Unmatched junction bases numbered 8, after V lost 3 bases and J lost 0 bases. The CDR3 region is CASSLAEGAHSGNTIYF. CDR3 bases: TGTGCCAGCAGCTTGGCTGAGGGGGCCCACTCTGGAAACACCATATATTTT.

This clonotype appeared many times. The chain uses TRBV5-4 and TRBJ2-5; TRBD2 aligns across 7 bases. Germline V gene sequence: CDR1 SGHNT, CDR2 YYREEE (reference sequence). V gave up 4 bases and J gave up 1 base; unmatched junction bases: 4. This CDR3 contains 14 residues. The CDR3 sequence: CASSQTSAQETQYF. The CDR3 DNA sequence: TGTGCCAGCAGCCAAACTAGCGCCCAAGAGACCCAGTACTTC.

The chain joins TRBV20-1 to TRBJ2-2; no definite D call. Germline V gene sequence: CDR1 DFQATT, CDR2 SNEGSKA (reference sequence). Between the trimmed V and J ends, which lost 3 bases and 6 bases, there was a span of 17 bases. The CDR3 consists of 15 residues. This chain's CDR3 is CSASPSTRGPGELFF. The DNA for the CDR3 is TGCAGTGCTAGTCCCTCGACAAGAGGCCCCGGGGAGCTGTTTTTT.

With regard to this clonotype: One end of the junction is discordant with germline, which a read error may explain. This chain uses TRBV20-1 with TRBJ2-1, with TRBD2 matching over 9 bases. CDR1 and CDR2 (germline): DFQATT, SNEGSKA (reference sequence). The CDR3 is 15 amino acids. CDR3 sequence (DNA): TGCAGTACTAGAGAGGGCGGGAGGGCAGGCAATGAGCAGTTCTTC. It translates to CSTREGGRAGNEQFF.

DNA for the CDR3: TGTGCCAGCAGCTTGGGGAACTGGGACAGGGGGATGAGGGCTTTCTTT. This encodes CASSLGNWDRGMRAFF. V usage is TRBV11-2 and J usage is TRBJ1-1; 11 bases line up with TRBD1. This CDR3 region has 16 residues. The V and J ends lost 3 bases and 11 bases, in that order; junction bases with no gene match: 14. CDR1 is SGHAT and CDR2 is FQNNGV in the germline V gene.

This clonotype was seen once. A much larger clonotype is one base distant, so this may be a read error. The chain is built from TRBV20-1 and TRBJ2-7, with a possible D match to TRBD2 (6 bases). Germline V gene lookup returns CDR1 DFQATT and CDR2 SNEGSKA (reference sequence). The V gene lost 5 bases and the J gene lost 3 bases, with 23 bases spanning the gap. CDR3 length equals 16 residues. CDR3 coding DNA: TGCAGTGCTCGGGTCCCACTCGGCGGGACTTACTACGAGCAGTACTTC. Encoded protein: CSARVPLGGTYYEQYF.

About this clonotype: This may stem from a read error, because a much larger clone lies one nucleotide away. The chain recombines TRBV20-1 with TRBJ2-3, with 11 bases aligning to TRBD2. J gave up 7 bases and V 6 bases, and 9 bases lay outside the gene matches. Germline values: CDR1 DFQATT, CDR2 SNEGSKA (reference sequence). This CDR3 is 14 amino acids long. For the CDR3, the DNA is TGCAGTGCCACCGCTAGCGGGAGGCCGAATACGCAGTATTTT. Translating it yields CSATASGRPNTQYF.

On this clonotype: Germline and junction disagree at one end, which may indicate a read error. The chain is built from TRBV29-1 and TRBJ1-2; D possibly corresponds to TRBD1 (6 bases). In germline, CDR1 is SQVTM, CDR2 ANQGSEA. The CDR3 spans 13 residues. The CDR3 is CSTSDSRMYGYIF. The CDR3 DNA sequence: TGTAGCACATCGGACAGTCGGATGTATGGCTACATCTTC.

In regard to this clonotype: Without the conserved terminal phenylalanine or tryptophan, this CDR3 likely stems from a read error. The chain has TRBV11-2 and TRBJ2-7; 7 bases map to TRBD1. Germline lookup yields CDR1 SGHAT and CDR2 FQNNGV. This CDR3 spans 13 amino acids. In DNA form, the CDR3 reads TGTGCCATCAGCCTCAACAGGGGCCACGAGCAGTACCTC. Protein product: CAISLNRGHEQYL.